This T cell receptor (beta chain) is from a study of Ad26.COV2.S vaccination and SARS-CoV-2 variants. Study-wide background: Donor participated within the Ad26.COV2.S arm of the COV1001 trial. Intramuscularly, Ad26.COV2.S was given either once or twice, 56 days apart.

The protocol was immunoSEQ multiplex PCR, while the TCRdb copy is restricted to in-frame clones and leaves out a portion. Counted here are under 550,000 clones, roughly 90% occurring once; the ten biggest clones make up 9.5% to 15%. The study's findings and limits: From the TCR breadth and depth analyses, total T cell responses may have been underestimated.

Treatment denoted: around 19 received Ad26.COV2.S at low or high dose, single or two shots; about 5 received placebo; per-sample allocation not given. Day 63 after the first vaccine or placebo injection was the time point for sampling. As its vector, the vaccine had Ad26, which expressed Wuhan-strain SARS-CoV-2 spike. Comment on this clone: The antigen remains undetermined.

The germline V gene has CDR1 LNHDA and CDR2 SQIVND (reference sequence). CDR3 length: 16 residues. The V gene lost 6 bases and the J gene lost 4 bases, with 21 bases spanning the gap. This clonotype was obtained from a person between 18 and 59 years old who received the Ad26.COV2.S COVID-19 vaccine or a placebo. Material: peripheral blood, obtained in a trial of Ad26.COV2.S vaccine versus placebo. The rearrangement links TRBV19 to TRBJ2-5; possible D gene TRBD2, 5 bases. DNA for the CDR3: TGTGCCAGTAGATTGGTGGGAGCTGCTTCGGGAGAGACCCAGTACTTC. Amino acids: CASRLVGAASGETQYF.